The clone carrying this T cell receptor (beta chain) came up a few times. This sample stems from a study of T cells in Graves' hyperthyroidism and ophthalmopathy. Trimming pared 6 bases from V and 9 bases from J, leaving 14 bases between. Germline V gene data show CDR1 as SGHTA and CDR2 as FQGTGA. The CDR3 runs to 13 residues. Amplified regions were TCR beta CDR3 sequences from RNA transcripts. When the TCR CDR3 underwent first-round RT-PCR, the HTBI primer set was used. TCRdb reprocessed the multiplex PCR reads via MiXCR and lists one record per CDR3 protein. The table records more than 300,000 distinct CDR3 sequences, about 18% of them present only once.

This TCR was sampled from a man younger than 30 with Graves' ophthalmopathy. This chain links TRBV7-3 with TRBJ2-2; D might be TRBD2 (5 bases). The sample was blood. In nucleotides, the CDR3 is TGTGCCAGCAGAGACGAGGCGGGCCGGGAGCTGTTTTTT. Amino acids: CASRDEAGRELFF.